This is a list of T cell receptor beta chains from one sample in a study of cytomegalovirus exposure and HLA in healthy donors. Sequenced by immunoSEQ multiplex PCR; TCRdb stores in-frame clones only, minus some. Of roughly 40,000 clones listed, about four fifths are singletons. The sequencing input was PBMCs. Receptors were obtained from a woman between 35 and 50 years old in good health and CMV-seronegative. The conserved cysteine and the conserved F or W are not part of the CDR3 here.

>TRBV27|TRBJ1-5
ASRFGTGVDQPQH
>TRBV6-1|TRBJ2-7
ASSERGTGDYDEQY
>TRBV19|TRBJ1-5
ASSRQGEIQPQH
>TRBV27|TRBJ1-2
ASTSLWQGTNYGYT
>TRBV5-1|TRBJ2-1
ASSPGLGSGDEQF
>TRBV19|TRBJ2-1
ASSIGGGLYNEQF
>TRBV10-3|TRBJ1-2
AIRGTGPDYGYT
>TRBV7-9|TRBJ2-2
ASSLSVTGIGTGELF
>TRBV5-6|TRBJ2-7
ASSLSGTSRYEQY
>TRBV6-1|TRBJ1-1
ASSELEGGRTEAF
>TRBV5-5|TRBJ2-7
ASSVRDSYEGTYEQY
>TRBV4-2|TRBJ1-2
ASSQGSRHT
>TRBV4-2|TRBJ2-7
ASSQDRGQVSYEQY
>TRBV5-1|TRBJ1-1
ASSLVPGDTEAF
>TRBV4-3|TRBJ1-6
ASSQGTGVSPLH
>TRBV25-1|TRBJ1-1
ASRLREVAEAF
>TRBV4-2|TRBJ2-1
ASSHRGSRGNLHNEQF
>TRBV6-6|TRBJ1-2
ASKGQGAPNGYT
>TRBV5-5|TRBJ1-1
ASSLGTGGEAF
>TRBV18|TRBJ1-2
ASSPRQGTNYGYT
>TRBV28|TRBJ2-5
ASSQGQGRETQY
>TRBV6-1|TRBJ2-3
ASSEHVADTQY
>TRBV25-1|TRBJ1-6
ASSEPGQGILSLH
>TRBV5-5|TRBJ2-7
ASSLTGYEQY
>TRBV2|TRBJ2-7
ASSDEVLDEQY
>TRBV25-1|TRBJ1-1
ASSSQTGEAF
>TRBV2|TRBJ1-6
ASTRQGFSYNSPLH
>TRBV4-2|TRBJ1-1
ASSQVEWKGPRNTEAF
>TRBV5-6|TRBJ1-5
ASSYRGLGQPQH
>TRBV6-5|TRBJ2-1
ASSYAGQGWNEQF
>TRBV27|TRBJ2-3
ASSTLPLTSTDTQY
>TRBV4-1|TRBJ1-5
ASSQGQSNQPQH
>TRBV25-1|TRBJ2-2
ASSETRIYGSGELF
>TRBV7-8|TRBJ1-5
ASSGGEGGNQPQH
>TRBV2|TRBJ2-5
ASSDRTSGETQY
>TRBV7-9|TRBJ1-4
ASSLEREKLF
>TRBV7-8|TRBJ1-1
ASSLVTGLNAEAF
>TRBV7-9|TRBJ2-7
ASSLGTYYEQY
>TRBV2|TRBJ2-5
ASSEAKGIETQY